Each of the 30 T cell receptor beta chains below was sequenced from the same sample in a study of beta chain features in type 1 diabetes. Expressed TCRB transcripts got sequenced, as all isolated RNA was reverse transcribed. Assay: immunoSEQ multiplex PCR; the TCRdb copy retains only in-frame clones and omits some. The sample consists of more than 25,000 clones, 49% of them appearing once. Whole-study results and caveats: All four CD4+ subsets from Type 1 diabetes patients carried moderately but significantly shorter TCRB CDR3s.

The antigens for these receptors are not known. The material sequenced was stem cell memory CD4+ T cells from blood. Receptors originate from a man under 40 with type 1 diabetes.

This clone was detected only a few times. The CDR3 DNA sequence: TGTGCCAGCAGCTTGGGAGGGGGGGAGCAGTACTTC. Its translation is CASSLGGGEQYF. The gene calls are TRBV7-2 and TRBJ2-7; D perhaps matches TRBD2 (7 bases). Trimming shortened V by 3 bases and J by 7 bases, and 10 bases separated the two germline ends. The CDR3 covers 12 residues. In germline, CDR1 is SGHTA, CDR2 FQGNSA.

The chain employs TRBV4-1 and TRBJ1-2, with 11 bases matching TRBD1. This CDR3 spans 14 amino acids. Trimming took 8 bases from V and 8 from J; bases not matched to a gene: 10. Germline V lookup: CDR1 MGHRA, CDR2 YSYEKL. The CDR3 region has the DNA TGCGCCAGCGCGAGGACAGGGGGCTTTACCGGCTACACCTTC. Translated: CASARTGGFTGYTF.

This CDR3 reads CASSFLGTPYGYTF. The CDR3 DNA is TGTGCCAGCAGCTTTCTCGGGACACCCTATGGCTACACCTTC. The chain is built from TRBV11-2 and TRBJ1-2, with D possibly matching TRBD1 (6 bases). Trimming stripped 3 bases from V and 4 bases from J, with 12 bases between. There are 14 residues in the CDR3. Looked up from germline, CDR1 is SGHAT and CDR2 is FQNNGV.

The chain employs TRBV5-1 and TRBJ1-2, with no clear D. The CDR3 is 13 residues long. Germline values: CDR1 SGHRS, CDR2 YFSETQ. Trimming removed 2 bases from V and 2 bases from J, with 7 bases in between. The CDR3 spells CASSFTANYGYTF. The CDR3 DNA is TGCGCCAGCAGCTTCACAGCAAACTATGGCTACACCTTC.

The chain combines TRBV10-2 with TRBJ2-2; D is possibly TRBD1 (5 bases). The CDR3 contains 15 residues. CDR1 is WSHSY and CDR2 is SAAADI in the germline V gene. Between the trimmed V and J ends, which lost 0 bases and 6 bases, there was a span of 11 bases. The CDR3 protein is CASSESGRVPGELFF. The CDR3 nucleotides read TGCGCCAGCAGTGAGTCCGGCAGGGTCCCCGGGGAGCTGTTTTTT.

This clone was found once. V and J are TRBV9 and TRBJ2-5, with 12 bases identical to TRBD2. J lost 11 bases, V lost 0 bases, and 14 bases had no gene match. The CDR3 sequence is 17 residues long. In germline, CDR1 is SGDLS, CDR2 YYNGEE. CDR3 loop: CASSVGPLAGGPREQYF. CDR3 bases: TGTGCCAGCAGCGTAGGCCCCCTAGCGGGAGGGCCGAGGGAGCAGTACTTC.

The table lists this clone with a few counts. The chain has TRBV9 and TRBJ2-1; 7 positions match TRBD2. The trim removed 4 bases at V and 0 bases at J, leaving 10 bases unmatched. Germline V gene data show CDR1 as SGDLS and CDR2 as YYNGEE. This CDR3 contains 17 residues. The CDR3 DNA reads as TGTGCCAGCAGCCCCCAGCCCGGGAGGAGCTCCTACAATGAGCAGTTCTTC. Its protein product is CASSPQPGRSSYNEQFF.

DNA for the CDR3: TGCGCCAGCGGGGGCGCGCAGACGAACACCGGGGAGCTGTTTTTT. As protein: CASGGAQTNTGELFF. The chain has TRBV5-1 and TRBJ2-2; maybe TRBD1 (6 bases). V was clipped by 7 bases and J by 0 bases, with 13 bases between them. CDR3 length equals 15 residues. The germline V gene encodes CDR1 SGHRS and CDR2 YFSETQ.

To note about this clone: The junction departs from the called germline gene at one end, perhaps through a read error. The chain carries TRBV7-7 and TRBJ2-1; possible D gene TRBD2, 5 bases. This CDR3 has 13 residues. Germline V gene sequence: CDR1 SSHAT, CDR2 FNYEAQ (reference sequence). The CDR3 DNA reads TGTGCTAGCAGCAGCGGAATGTACAATGAGCAGTTCTTC. Translating gives CASSSGMYNEQFF.

This sequence joins TRBV2 and TRBJ1-5, with TRBD1 as a possible D gene (6 bases). The CDR3 length is 13 residues. The V end was cut by 6 bases, the J end by 3 bases, with 9 bases between. Looked up from germline, CDR1 is SNHLY and CDR2 is FYNNEI. CDR3 sequence: CASSGQPNQPQHF. CDR3 DNA: TGTGCCAGCAGCGGACAGCCCAATCAGCCCCAGCATTTT.

J is TRBJ1-4 and V is TRBV11-2, with a tentative D call TRBD1 (5 bases). V lost 5 bases and J lost 9, with 16 bases in between. This CDR3 region has 14 residues. Germline loops: CDR1 SGHAT, CDR2 FQNNGV. CDR3 residues: CASSPREGLQKLFF. CDR3 DNA: TGTGCCAGCAGCCCCAGGGAGGGCCTTCAAAAACTGTTTTTT.

The CDR3 DNA sequence: TGTGCCAGCAGCCAAGAACCAGGGCCAAATTCACCCCTCCACTTT. Translated, it gives CASSQEPGPNSPLHF. The chain is built from TRBV4-2 and TRBJ1-6; D may be TRBD1 (5 bases). With 0 bases removed from V and 7 bases from J, the gap between germline ends came to 10 bases. The CDR3 totals 15 residues. Germline values: CDR1 LGHNA, CDR2 YNFKEQ.

This clone was seen more than once but under ten times. The chain is built from TRBV4-2 and TRBJ2-3; 12 positions agree with TRBD2. CDR1 and CDR2 from the germline V gene are LGHNA and YNFKEQ. The trim removed 1 base at V and 1 base at J, leaving 9 bases unmatched. The CDR3 sequence is 19 residues long. For the CDR3, the DNA is TGTGCCAGCAGCCAAGGGGCTCTAGCGGGAGGGCCCGGCACAGATACGCAGTATTTT. As protein: CASSQGALAGGPGTDTQYF.

The V gene is TRBV5-5, the J gene TRBJ2-3; D unresolved. The CDR3 extends over 14 amino acids. V lost 6 bases to trimming and J lost 4 bases, with 15 bases between them. Per germline, CDR1 SGHKS and CDR2 YYEKEE (reference sequence). The CDR3 here is CASNAATTPDTQYF. The DNA for the CDR3 is TGTGCCAGCAATGCGGCCACCACCCCAGATACGCAGTATTTT.

The rearrangement links TRBV2 to TRBJ1-2, with 9 positions matching TRBD1. J gave up 9 bases and V 7 bases, and 3 bases lay outside the gene matches. The CDR3 runs to 11 residues. Germline CDR1 and CDR2: SNHLY and FYNNEI. CDR3 residues: CASTGQGRYTF. CDR3 DNA: TGTGCCAGCACCGGACAGGGGCGCTACACCTTC.

The sample holds a few counts of this clone. The rearrangement joins TRBV7-9 to TRBJ2-3; TRBD2 aligns across 13 bases. Germline V CDR1 and CDR2: SEHNR, FQNEAQ (reference sequence). V lost 3 bases, J lost 6 bases, and 3 bases stayed unmatched. The CDR3 totals 15 residues. The CDR3 reads CASSFGLAGADTQYF. CDR3 sequence (DNA): TGTGCCAGCAGCTTTGGACTAGCGGGAGCTGATACGCAGTATTTT.

This clone was observed a few times. This chain connects TRBV2 to TRBJ1-5, with TRBD1 as a possible D gene (5 bases). The germline V gene encodes CDR1 SNHLY and CDR2 FYNNEI. This CDR3 spans 14 amino acids. V was shortened by 4 bases and J by 0 bases, with 7 bases between the two germline ends. This chain's CDR3 is CASSGQTSNQPQHF. The DNA for the CDR3 is TGTGCCAGCAGTGGACAGACTAGCAATCAGCCCCAGCATTTT.

The chain couples TRBV10-1 to TRBJ2-1, with TRBD2 matching over 10 bases. Germline trimming cut 4 bases from V and 0 bases from J; bases unmatched to any gene: 3. Per the germline V gene, CDR1 is WNHNN and CDR2 is SYGVQD (reference sequence). CDR3 size: 16 residues. The CDR3 loop reads CASSGTSGNSYNEQFF. The CDR3 region has the DNA TGCGCCAGCAGTGGTACTAGCGGGAACTCCTACAATGAGCAGTTCTTC.

The genes are TRBV7-9 and TRBJ2-1; maybe TRBD2 (5 bases). The V gene's germline CDR1 is SEHNR and CDR2 FQNEAQ (reference sequence). The CDR3 extends over 13 amino acids. V was cut by 4 bases and J by 7 bases, with 11 bases left in between. CDR3 amino acids: CASSSQAENEQFF. For the CDR3, the DNA is TGTGCCAGCAGCTCCCAAGCGGAGAATGAGCAGTTCTTC. The variable domain in full, with the rest retrieved from reference TRBV7-9 and TRBJ2-1, is DTGVSQNPRHKITKRGQNVTFRCDPISEHNRLYWYRQTLGQGPEFLTYFQNEAQLEKSRLLSDRFSAERPKGSFSTLEIQRTEQGDSAMYLCASSSQAENEQFFGPGTRLTVL.

V gene TRBV4-1 combines with J gene TRBJ1-4; 8 bases line up with TRBD1. V shed 2 bases and J 6 bases; nucleotides not matched to a gene: 8. CDR3 length: 16 amino acids. The V gene's germline CDR1 is MGHRA and CDR2 YSYEKL. The CDR3 nucleotides are TGCGCCAGCAGCCAATTCCCGGGACAGGCATATGAAAAACTGTTTTTT. This sequence encodes CASSQFPGQAYEKLFF.

The chain is built from TRBV4-1 and TRBJ2-2, with D perhaps TRBD1 (7 bases). Germline-derived CDR1 and CDR2 are MGHRA and YSYEKL. V shed 4 bases and J shed 8 bases, with 17 bases lying between them. CDR3 length: 15 residues. This chain's CDR3 is CASSLRDSPTGELFF. CDR3 nucleotides: TGCGCCAGCAGCCTGCGGGACAGCCCAACGGGGGAGCTGTTTTTT.

This chain joins TRBV5-5 and TRBJ1-4; D is perhaps TRBD1 (6 bases). In germline, CDR1 is SGHKS, CDR2 YYEKEE (reference sequence). V was cut by 0 bases and J by 0 bases, with 9 bases left in between. The CDR3 extends over 16 amino acids. CDR3 protein: CASSLVAGATNEKLFF. DNA for the CDR3: TGTGCCAGCAGCTTGGTGGCAGGGGCAACTAATGAAAAACTGTTTTTT.

The chain couples TRBV2 to TRBJ1-4; 9 bases are shared with TRBD1. CDR3 length: 15 residues. Germline V gene lookup returns CDR1 SNHLY and CDR2 FYNNEI. J lost 3 bases, V lost 6 bases, and 5 bases had no gene match. The CDR3 sequence: CASRGTGGPNEKLFF. In DNA form, the CDR3 reads TGTGCCAGCAGGGGAACAGGGGGCCCTAATGAAAAACTGTTTTTT. Filled out from reference TRBV2 and TRBJ1-4, the complete variable domain reads EPEVTQTPSHQVTQMGQEVILRCVPISNHLYFYWYRQILGQKVEFLVSFYNNEISEKSEIFDDQFSVERPDGSNFTLKIRSTKLEDSAMYFCASRGTGGPNEKLFFGSGTQLSVL.

This chain links TRBV29-1 with TRBJ1-5; 12 bases line up with TRBD1. CDR1 SQVTM and CDR2 ANQGSEA come from the germline V gene. After removal of 6 bases from V and 1 base from J, the junction contained 7 bases not matched to a gene. The CDR3 is 16 residues long. The CDR3 protein is CSVAGTGGGSNQPQHF. The CDR3 DNA sequence: TGCAGCGTGGCCGGGACAGGGGGCGGCAGCAATCAGCCCCAGCATTTT.

The genes are TRBV19 and TRBJ2-1, with TRBD2 identical over 7 bases. Germline CDR1 is LNHDA and CDR2 is SQIVND (reference sequence). V shed 4 bases, J shed 6 bases, and the junction held 12 bases outside the gene matches. The CDR3 sequence is 16 residues long. The CDR3 DNA reads TGTGCCAGTAGTAATCTCGGGGGAGGGCCACTCAATGAGCAGTTCTTC. Amino acids: CASSNLGGGPLNEQFF.

CDR3 in DNA: TGTGCCAGCAGCGTAAGGAGGGAAGGGTCACCCCTCCACTTT. This codes for CASSVRREGSPLHF. This rearrangement joins TRBV9 to TRBJ1-6; D is undetermined. V lost 1 base to trimming and J lost 10 bases, with 12 bases between them. The germline gives CDR1 SGDLS, CDR2 YYNGEE. This CDR3 is built from 14 residues.

The chain links TRBV12-5 to TRBJ2-3, with a possible D match to TRBD2 (6 bases). Trimming removed 5 bases at V and 2 bases at J, with 14 bases between. CDR1 is LGHNT and CDR2 is FRNRAP in the germline V gene. The CDR3 loop spans 15 amino acids. The CDR3 reads CASGPRGIVTDTQYF. CDR3 nucleotide sequence: TGTGCTAGTGGTCCGCGGGGAATAGTCACAGATACGCAGTATTTT.

This clone was detected a few times. The CDR3 reads CASSQLAGNQETQYF. The DNA of the CDR3 is TGTGCCAGCTCCCAACTGGCGGGCAACCAAGAGACCCAGTACTTC. The chain carries TRBV18 and TRBJ2-5; D may be TRBD2 (5 bases). The CDR3 covers 15 residues. V was cut by 6 bases and J by 0 bases, with 14 bases left in between. Germline V gene lookup returns CDR1 KGHSH and CDR2 LQKENI.

This clone was counted a single time. The chain carries TRBV2 and TRBJ1-5, with TRBD1 matching 7 bases. Germline CDR1 reads SNHLY; CDR2 reads FYNNEI. V trimming: 5 bases; J trimming: 4 bases; junction bases outside the gene matches: 2. The CDR3 has 13 amino acids. This CDR3 reads CASSRDRNQPQHF. DNA of the CDR3: TGTGCCAGCAGTAGGGACAGAAATCAGCCCCAGCATTTT.

The chain employs TRBV18 and TRBJ2-2; no definite D call. The CDR3 extends over 16 amino acids. With 3 bases removed from V and 4 bases from J, the gap between germline ends came to 15 bases. The germline V gene encodes CDR1 KGHSH and CDR2 LQKENI. CDR3 coding DNA: TGTGCCAGCTCACCCATCTTTCCAGGAAGCACCGGGGAGCTGTTTTTT. Protein: CASSPIFPGSTGELFF.